This TCR beta chain is drawn from a study of T cells in localized non-small cell lung cancer. The study, taken as a whole, reports: Investigators sequenced only a single tumor region, leaving heterogeneity possible. Uninvolved adjacent lung, not tumor, had the highest T cell clonality.

Sequenced by immunoSEQ multiplex PCR; TCRdb stores in-frame clones only, minus some. The table records roughly 20,000 clones, 85% to 90% of them present only once. Comments on this clone: Its specificity is not known.

The CDR3 sequence is 16 residues long. The V gene's germline CDR1 is KGHSH and CDR2 LQKENI. Deletions cut 3 bases from V and 6 bases from J, with 18 bases between. This rearrangement joins TRBV18 to TRBJ1-3, with a weak D call TRBD1 (5 bases). This TCR was sampled from a male donor older than 55 with stage I lung adenocarcinoma. This sample comprised peripheral blood, obtained before any cancer treatment. The CDR3 here is CASSPRASLGENTIYF. The CDR3, as DNA: TGTGCCAGCTCACCCAGGGCTTCGCTAGGGGAAAACACCATATATTTT. The full variable domain, with the rest looked up from reference TRBV18 and TRBJ1-3, is NAGVMQNPRHLVRRRGQEARLRCSPMKGHSHVYWYRQLPEEGLKFMVYLQKENIIDESGMPKERFSAEFPKEGPSILRIQQVVRGDSAAYFCASSPRASLGENTIYFGEGSWLTVV.